The clone carrying this T cell receptor (beta chain) came up many times. As yet, its antigen is unknown. The source material, RNA transcripts, was used to amplify TCR beta CDR3 regions. An initial round of RT-PCR targeting the TCR CDR3 relied on the HTBI primer set. One entry per CDR3 protein results from TCRdb running MiXCR on the multiplex PCR reads. The table records 400,000 to 500,000 distinct CDR3 sequences, approximately 13% of them present only once. The data are from a study of T cells in Graves' hyperthyroidism and ophthalmopathy. Study-wide findings and caveats: Ophthalmopathy prediction by the model preceded onset by a median about 6.3 months. Peripheral blood also featured most of the thyroid clonotypes expanded above 0.001.

Newly diagnosed hyperthyroidism patients aged 18 to 65 years had disease lasting under 2 months. Fresh peripheral blood, around 10 ml, yielded the PBMCs. Material for sequencing was blood. This clonotype was sampled from a woman aged 18-29 years with Graves' hyperthyroidism.

CDR3 nucleotides: TGCGCCAGCAGCCCGAAGGACGGAAGGAACACTGAAGCTTTCTTT. Translation: CASSPKDGRNTEAFF. The chain has TRBV5-1 and TRBJ1-1, with unresolved D. V lost 4 bases to trimming and J lost 1 base, with 14 bases between them. The CDR3 sequence is 15 residues long. CDR1 is SGHRS and CDR2 is YFSETQ in the germline V gene.